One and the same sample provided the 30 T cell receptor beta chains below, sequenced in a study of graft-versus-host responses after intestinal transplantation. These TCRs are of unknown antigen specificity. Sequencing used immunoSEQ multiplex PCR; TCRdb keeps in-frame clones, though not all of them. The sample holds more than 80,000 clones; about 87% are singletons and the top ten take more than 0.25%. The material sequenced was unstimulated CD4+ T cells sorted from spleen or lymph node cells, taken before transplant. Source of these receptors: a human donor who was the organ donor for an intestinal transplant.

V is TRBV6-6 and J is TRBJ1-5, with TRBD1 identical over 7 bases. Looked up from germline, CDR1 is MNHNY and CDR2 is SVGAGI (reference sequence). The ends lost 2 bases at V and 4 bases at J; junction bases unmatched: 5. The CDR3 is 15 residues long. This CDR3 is CASSYATGWNQPQHF. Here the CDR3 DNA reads TGTGCCAGCAGTTACGCGACAGGGTGGAATCAGCCCCAGCATTTT.

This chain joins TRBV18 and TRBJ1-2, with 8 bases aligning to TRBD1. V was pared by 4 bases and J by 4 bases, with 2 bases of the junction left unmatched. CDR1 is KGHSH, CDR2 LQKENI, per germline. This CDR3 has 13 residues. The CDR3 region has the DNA TGTGCCAGCTCACTCGACAGGGGCTATGGCTACACCTTC. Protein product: CASSLDRGYGYTF.

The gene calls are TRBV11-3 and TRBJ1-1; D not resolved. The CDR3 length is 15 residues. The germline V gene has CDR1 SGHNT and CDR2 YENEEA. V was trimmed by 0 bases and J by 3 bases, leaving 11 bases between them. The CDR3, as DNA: TGTGCCAGCAGCTTAGACACAGCTGTGTACACTGAAGCTTTCTTT. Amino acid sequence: CASSLDTAVYTEAFF. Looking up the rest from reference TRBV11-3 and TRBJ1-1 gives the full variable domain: EAGVVQSPRYKIIEKKQPVAFWCNPISGHNTLYWYLQNLGQGPELLIRYENEEAVDDSQLPKDRFSAERLKGVDSTLKIQPAELGDSAVYLCASSLDTAVYTEAFFGQGTRLTVV.

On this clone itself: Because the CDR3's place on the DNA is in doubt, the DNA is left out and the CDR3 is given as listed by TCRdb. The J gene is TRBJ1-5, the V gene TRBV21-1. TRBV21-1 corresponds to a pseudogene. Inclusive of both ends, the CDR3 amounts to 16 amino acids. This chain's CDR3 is CASSKGVGEGNQPQHF.

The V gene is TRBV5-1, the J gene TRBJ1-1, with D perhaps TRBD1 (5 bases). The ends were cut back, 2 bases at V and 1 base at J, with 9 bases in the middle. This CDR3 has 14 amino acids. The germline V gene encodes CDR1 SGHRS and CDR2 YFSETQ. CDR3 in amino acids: CASSFSGENTEAFF. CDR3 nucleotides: TGCGCCAGCAGCTTTTCGGGGGAGAACACTGAAGCTTTCTTT.

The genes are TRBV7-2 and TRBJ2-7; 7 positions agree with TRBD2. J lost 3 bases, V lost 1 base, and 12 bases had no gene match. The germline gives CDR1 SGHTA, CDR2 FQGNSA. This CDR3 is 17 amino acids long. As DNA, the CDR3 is TGTGCCAGCAGCTTAGGGGGGGGACTTCCCGACCTCTACGAGCAGTACTTC. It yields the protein CASSLGGGLPDLYEQYF.

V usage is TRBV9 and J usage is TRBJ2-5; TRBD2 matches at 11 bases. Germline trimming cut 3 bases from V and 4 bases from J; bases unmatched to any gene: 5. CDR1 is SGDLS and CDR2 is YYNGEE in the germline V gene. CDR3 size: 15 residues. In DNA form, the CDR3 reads TGTGCCAGCAGCGGGGCTAGCGGGAGGACAGAGACCCAGTACTTC. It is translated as CASSGASGRTETQYF.

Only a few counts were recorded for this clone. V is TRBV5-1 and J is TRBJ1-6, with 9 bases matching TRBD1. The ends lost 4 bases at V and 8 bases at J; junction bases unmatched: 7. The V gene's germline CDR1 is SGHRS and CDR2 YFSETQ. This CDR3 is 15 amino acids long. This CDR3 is CASSRMTGGDSPLHF. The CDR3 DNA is TGCGCCAGCAGCCGGATGACAGGGGGGGATTCACCCCTCCACTTT.

The CDR3 protein is CASSTHRGGNSPLHF. In DNA form, the CDR3 reads TGTGCCAGCAGCACCCACAGGGGGGGGAATTCACCCCTCCACTTT. This chain links TRBV11-1 with TRBJ1-6; 8 positions agree with TRBD1. The CDR3 totals 15 residues. Germline CDR1 is SGHAT and CDR2 is FQDESV (reference sequence). With V trimmed by 5 bases and J by 7 bases, 7 bases remained unmatched.

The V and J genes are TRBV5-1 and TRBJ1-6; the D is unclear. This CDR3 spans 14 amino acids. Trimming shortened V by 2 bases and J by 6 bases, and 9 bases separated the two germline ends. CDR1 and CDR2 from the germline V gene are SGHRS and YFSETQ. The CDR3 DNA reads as TGCGCCAGCAGCTTAGCAGGTTTTAATTCACCCCTCCACTTT. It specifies CASSLAGFNSPLHF.

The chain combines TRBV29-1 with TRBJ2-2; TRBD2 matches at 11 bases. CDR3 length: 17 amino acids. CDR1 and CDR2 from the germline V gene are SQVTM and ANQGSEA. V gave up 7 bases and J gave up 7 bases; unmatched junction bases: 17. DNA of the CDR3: TGCAGCGCCACGGGGACTAGCGGACCCTGGGGGTTCGGGGAGCTGTTTTTT. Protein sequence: CSATGTSGPWGFGELFF.

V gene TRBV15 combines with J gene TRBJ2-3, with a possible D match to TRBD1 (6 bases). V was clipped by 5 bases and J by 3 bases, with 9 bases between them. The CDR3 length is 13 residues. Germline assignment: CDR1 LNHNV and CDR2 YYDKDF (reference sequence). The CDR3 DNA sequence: TGTGCCACCAGCGCACAGGGAACAGATACGCAGTATTTT. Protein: CATSAQGTDTQYF.

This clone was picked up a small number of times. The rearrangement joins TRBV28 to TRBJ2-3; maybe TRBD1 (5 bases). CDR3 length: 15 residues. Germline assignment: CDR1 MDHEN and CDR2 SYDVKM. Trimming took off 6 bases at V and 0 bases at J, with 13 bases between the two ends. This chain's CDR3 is CASSHPGISTDTQYF. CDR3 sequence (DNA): TGTGCCAGCAGCCATCCAGGGATCAGCACAGATACGCAGTATTTT.

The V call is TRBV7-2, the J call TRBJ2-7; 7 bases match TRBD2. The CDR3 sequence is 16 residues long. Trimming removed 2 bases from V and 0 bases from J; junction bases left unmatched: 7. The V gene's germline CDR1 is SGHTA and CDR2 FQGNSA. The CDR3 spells CASSLQAGVSSYEQYF. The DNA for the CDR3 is TGTGCCAGCAGCTTACAGGCGGGGGTCAGCTCCTACGAGCAGTACTTC.

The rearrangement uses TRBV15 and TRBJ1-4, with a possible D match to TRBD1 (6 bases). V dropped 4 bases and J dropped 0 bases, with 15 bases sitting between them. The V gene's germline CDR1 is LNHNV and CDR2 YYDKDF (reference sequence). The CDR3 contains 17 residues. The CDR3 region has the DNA TGTGCCACCAGCATTGGACAGTCCTATGCAACTAATGAAAAACTGTTTTTT. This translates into CATSIGQSYATNEKLFF. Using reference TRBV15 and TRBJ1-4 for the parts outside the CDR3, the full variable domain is DAMVIQNPRYQVTQFGKPVTLSCSQTLNHNVMYWYQQKSSQAPKLLFHYYDKDFNNEADTPDNFQSRRPNTSFCFLDIRSPGLGDTAMYLCATSIGQSYATNEKLFFGSGTQLSVL.

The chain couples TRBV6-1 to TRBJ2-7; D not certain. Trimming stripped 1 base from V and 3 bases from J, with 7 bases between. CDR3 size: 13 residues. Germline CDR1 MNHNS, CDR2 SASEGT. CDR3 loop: CASSEGGLYEQYF. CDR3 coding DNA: TGTGCCAGCAGTGAAGGTGGCCTCTACGAGCAGTACTTC.

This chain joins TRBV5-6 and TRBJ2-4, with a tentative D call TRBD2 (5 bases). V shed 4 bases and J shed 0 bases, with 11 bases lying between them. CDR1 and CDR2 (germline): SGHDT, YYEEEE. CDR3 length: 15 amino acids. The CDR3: CASSRTPLAKNIQYF. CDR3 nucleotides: TGTGCCAGCAGCCGGACTCCCCTAGCCAAAAACATTCAGTACTTC.

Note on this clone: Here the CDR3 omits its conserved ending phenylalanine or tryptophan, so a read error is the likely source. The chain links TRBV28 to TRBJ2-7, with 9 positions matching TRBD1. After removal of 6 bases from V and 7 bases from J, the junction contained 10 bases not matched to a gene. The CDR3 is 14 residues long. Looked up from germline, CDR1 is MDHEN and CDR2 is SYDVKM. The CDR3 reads CASRPPQGAREQYS. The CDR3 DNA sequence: TGTGCCAGCAGACCCCCACAGGGGGCGCGGGAGCAGTACTCC.

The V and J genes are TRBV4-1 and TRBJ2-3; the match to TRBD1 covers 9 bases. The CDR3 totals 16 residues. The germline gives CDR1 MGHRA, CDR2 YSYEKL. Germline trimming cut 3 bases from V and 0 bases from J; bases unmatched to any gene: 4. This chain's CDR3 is CASSQRQGGSTDTQYF. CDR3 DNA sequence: TGCGCCAGCAGCCAGAGACAGGGGGGGAGCACAGATACGCAGTATTTT.

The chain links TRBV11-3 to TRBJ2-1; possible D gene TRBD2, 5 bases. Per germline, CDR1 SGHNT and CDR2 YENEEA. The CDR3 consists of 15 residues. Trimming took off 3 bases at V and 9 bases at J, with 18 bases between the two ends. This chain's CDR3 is CASSFLLVGVSEQFF. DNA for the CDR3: TGTGCCAGCAGCTTCTTACTAGTTGGTGTCTCTGAGCAGTTCTTC.

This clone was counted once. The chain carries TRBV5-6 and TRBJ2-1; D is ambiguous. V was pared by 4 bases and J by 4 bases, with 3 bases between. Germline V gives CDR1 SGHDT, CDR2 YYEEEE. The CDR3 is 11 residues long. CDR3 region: CASSVYNEQFF. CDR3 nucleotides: TGTGCCAGCAGCGTATACAATGAGCAGTTCTTC.

CDR3 DNA sequence: TGTGCCAGCAGTGCATCGCCCTCGGGGGACATTCAGTACTTC. Protein: CASSASPSGDIQYF. This chain links TRBV25-1 with TRBJ2-4, with D perhaps matching TRBD2 (6 bases). The CDR3 covers 14 residues. Germline CDR1 is MGHDK and CDR2 is SYGVNS. V shed 4 bases and J shed 8 bases, with 15 bases lying between them. Full variable domain (missing parts from reference TRBV25-1 and TRBJ2-4): EADIYQTPRYLVIGTGKKITLECSQTMGHDKMYWYQQDPGMELHLIHYSYGVNSTEKGDLSSESTVSRIRTEHFPLTLESARPSHTSQYLCASSASPSGDIQYFGAGTRLSVL.

This CDR3 is CASKDSGASGEQFF. The DNA for the CDR3 is TGTGCCAGCAAGGATAGCGGAGCGTCAGGTGAGCAGTTCTTC. V and J are TRBV2 and TRBJ2-1; a possible D gene is TRBD2 (6 bases). CDR1 SNHLY and CDR2 FYNNEI come from the germline V gene. V dropped 7 bases and J dropped 9 bases, with 19 bases sitting between them. This CDR3 is built from 14 residues.

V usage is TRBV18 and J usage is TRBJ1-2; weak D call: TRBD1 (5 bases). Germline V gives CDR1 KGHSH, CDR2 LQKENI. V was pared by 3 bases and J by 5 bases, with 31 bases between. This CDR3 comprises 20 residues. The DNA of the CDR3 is TGTGCCAGCTCACCCATCAGCCGGGAGCCCGACAGATTATGGGGGTATGGCTACACCTTC. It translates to CASSPISREPDRLWGYGYTF.

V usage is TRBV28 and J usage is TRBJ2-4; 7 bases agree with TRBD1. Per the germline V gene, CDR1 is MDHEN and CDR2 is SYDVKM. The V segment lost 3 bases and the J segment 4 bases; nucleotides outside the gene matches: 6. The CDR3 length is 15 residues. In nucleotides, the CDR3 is TGTGCCAGCAGTTTTTTGGGGACAGAAAAAAACATTCAGTACTTC. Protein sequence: CASSFLGTEKNIQYF.

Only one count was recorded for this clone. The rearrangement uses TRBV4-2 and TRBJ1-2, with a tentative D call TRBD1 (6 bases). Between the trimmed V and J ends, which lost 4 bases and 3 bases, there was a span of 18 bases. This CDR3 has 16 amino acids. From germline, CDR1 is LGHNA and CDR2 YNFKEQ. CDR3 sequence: CASSPAGDRPDYGYTF. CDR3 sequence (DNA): TGTGCCAGCAGCCCAGCAGGGGACCGGCCGGACTATGGCTACACCTTC.

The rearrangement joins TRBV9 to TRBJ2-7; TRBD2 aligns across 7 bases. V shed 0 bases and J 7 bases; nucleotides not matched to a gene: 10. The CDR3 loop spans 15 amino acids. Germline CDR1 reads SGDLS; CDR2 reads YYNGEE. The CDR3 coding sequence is TGTGCCAGCAGCGTAGGAAGCGGGGAAGGGAGGGAGCAGTACTTC. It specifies CASSVGSGEGREQYF.

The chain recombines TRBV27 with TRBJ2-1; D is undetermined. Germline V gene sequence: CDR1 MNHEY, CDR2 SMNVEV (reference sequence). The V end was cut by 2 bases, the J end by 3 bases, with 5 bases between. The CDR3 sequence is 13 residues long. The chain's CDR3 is CASSLIGYNEQFF. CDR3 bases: TGTGCCAGCAGTTTAATCGGCTACAATGAGCAGTTCTTC.

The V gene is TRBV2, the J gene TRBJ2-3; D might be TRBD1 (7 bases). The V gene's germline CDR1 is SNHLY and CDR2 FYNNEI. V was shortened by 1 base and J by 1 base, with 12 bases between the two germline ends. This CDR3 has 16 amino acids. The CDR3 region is CASSEGRGRGTDTQYF. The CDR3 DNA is TGTGCCAGCAGTGAAGGGAGGGGGCGCGGCACAGATACGCAGTATTTT.

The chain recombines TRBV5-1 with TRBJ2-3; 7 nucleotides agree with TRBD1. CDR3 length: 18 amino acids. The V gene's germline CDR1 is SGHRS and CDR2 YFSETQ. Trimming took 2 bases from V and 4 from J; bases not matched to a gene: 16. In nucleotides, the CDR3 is TGCGCCAGCAGCTTTTTACCGCCCCGAAGAGGGACAGCAGATACGCAGTATTTT. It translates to CASSFLPPRRGTADTQYF. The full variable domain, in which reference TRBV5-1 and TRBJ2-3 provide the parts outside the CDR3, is KAGVTQTPRYLIKTRGQQVTLSCSPISGHRSVSWYQQTPGQGLQFLFEYFSETQRNKGNFPGRFSGRQFSNSRSEMNVSTLELGDSALYLCASSFLPPRRGTADTQYFGPGTRLTVL.